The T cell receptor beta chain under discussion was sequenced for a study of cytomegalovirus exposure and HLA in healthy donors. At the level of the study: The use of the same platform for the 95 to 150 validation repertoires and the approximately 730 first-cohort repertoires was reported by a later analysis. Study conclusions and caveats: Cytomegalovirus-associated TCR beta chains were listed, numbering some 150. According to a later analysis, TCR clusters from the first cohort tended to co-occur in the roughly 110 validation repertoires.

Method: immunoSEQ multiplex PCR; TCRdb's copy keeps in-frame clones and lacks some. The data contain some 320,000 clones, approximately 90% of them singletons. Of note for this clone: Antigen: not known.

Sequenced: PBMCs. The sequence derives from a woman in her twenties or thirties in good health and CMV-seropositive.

DNA for the CDR3: TGTGCCAGCAGCACACTGACAGGGGGCTATAATTCACCCCTCCACTTT. This translates into CASSTLTGGYNSPLHF. This chain links TRBV28 with TRBJ1-6; 9 positions match TRBD1. The germline CDR1 and CDR2 sequences are MDHEN and SYDVKM. The CDR3 has 16 amino acids. The trim removed 6 bases at V and 3 bases at J, leaving 6 bases unmatched.